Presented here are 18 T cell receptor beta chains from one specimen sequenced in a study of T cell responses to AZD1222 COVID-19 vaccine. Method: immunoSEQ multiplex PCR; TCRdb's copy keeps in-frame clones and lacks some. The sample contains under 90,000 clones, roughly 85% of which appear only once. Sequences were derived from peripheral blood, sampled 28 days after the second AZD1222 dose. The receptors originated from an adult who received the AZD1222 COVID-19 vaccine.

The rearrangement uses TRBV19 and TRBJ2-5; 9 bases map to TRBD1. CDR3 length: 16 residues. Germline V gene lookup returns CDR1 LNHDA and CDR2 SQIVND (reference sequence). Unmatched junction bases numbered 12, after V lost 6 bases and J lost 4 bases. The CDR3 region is CASRHTGTGRSETQYF. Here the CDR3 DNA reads TGTGCCAGTAGACACACCGGGACAGGGAGGTCAGAGACCCAGTACTTC.

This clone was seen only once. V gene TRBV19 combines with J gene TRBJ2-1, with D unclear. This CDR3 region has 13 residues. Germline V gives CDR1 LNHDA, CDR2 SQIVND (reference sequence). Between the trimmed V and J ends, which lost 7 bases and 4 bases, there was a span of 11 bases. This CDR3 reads CASTGRSYNEQFF. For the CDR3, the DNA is TGTGCCAGTACCGGCCGGTCTTACAATGAGCAGTTCTTC.

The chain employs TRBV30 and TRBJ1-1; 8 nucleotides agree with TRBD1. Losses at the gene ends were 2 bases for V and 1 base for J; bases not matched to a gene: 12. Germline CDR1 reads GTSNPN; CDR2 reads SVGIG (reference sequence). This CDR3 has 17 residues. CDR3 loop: CAWSNGRQGRTNTEAFF. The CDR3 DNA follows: TGTGCCTGGAGTAATGGCAGACAGGGGAGAACGAACACTGAAGCTTTCTTT.

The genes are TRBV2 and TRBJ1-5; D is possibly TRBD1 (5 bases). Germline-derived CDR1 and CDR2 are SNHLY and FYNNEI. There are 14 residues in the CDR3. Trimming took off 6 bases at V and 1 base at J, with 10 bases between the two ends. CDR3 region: CASRTDTSNQPQHF. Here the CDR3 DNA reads TGTGCCAGCAGGACAGATACCAGCAATCAGCCCCAGCATTTT. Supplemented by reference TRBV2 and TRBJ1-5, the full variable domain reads EPEVTQTPSHQVTQMGQEVILRCVPISNHLYFYWYRQILGQKVEFLVSFYNNEISEKSEIFDDQFSVERPDGSNFTLKIRSTKLEDSAMYFCASRTDTSNQPQHFGDGTRLSIL.

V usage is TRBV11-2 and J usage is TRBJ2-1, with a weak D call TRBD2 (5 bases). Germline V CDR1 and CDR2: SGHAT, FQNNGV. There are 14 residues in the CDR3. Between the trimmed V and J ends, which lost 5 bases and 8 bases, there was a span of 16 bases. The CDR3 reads CASSTGERDHEQFF. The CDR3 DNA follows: TGTGCCAGCAGCACTGGGGAGAGGGATCATGAGCAGTTCTTC.

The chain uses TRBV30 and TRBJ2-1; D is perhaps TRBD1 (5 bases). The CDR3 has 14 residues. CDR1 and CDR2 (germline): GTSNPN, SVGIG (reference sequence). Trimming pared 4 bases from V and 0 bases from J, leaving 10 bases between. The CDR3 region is CAWKYQGSYNEQFF. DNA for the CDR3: TGTGCCTGGAAATATCAGGGCTCCTACAATGAGCAGTTCTTC.

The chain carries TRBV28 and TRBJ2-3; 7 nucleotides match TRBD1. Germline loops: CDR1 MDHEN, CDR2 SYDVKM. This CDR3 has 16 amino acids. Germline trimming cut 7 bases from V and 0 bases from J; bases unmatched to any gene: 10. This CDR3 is CASTSVGGYSTDTQYF. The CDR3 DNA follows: TGTGCCAGCACTTCCGTAGGGGGCTACAGCACAGATACGCAGTATTTT.

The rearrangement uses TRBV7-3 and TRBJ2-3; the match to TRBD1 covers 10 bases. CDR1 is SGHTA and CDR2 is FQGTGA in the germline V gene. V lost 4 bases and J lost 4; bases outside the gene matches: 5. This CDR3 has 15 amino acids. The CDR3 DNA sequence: TGTGCCAGCAGCTATCCGGGACAGGGGTCAGATACGCAGTATTTT. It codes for CASSYPGQGSDTQYF.

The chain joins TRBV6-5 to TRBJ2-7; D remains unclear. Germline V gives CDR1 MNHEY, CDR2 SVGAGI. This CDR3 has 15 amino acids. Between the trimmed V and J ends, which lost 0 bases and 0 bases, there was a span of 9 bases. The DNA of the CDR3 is TGTGCCAGCAGTTACTCAGCGTCCTCCTCCTACGAGCAGTACTTC. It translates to CASSYSASSSYEQYF.

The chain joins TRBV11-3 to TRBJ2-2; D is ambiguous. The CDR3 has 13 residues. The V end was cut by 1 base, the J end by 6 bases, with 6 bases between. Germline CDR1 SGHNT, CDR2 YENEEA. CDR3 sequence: CASSLVYPGELFF. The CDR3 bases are TGTGCCAGCAGCTTAGTTTACCCCGGGGAGCTGTTTTTT.

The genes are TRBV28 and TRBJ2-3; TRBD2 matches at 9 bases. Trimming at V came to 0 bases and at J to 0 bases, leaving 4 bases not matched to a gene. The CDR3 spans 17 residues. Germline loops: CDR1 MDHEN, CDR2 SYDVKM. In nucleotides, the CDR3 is TGTGCCAGCAGTTTATGGGCACTAGCGGGTAGCACAGATACGCAGTATTTT. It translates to CASSLWALAGSTDTQYF. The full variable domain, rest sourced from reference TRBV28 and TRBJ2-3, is DVKVTQSSRYLVKRTGEKVFLECVQDMDHENMFWYRQDPGLGLRLIYFSYDVKMKEKGDIPEGYSVSREKKERFSLILESASTNQTSMYLCASSLWALAGSTDTQYFGPGTRLTVL.

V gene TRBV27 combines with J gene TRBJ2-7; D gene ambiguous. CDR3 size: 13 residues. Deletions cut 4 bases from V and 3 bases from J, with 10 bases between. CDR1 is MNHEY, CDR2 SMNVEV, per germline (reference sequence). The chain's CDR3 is CASSYEWSYEQYF. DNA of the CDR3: TGTGCCAGCAGTTATGAATGGAGCTACGAGCAGTACTTC.

The CDR3 DNA reads as TGTGCCAGCAGCTTTACAGGGGTCCAAGATACGCAGTATTTT. Its translation is CASSFTGVQDTQYF. V and J are TRBV5-4 and TRBJ2-3; 7 nucleotides align to TRBD1. The CDR3 is 14 amino acids. The junction had 5 bases not matched to a gene; V was cut back by 2 bases and J by 5 bases. Germline CDR1 SGHNT, CDR2 YYREEE (reference sequence).

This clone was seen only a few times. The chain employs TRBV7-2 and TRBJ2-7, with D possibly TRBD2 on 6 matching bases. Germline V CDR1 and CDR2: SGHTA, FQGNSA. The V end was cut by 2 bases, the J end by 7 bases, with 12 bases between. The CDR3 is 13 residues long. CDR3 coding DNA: TGTGCCAGCAGCTTACACGGGAGCTTAGAGCAGTACTTC. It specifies CASSLHGSLEQYF. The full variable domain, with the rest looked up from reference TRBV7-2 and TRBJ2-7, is GAGVSQSPSNKVTEKGKDVELRCDPISGHTALYWYRQSLGQGLEFLIYFQGNSAPDKSGLPSDRFSAERTGGSVSTLTIQRTQQEDSAVYLCASSLHGSLEQYFGPGTRLTVT.

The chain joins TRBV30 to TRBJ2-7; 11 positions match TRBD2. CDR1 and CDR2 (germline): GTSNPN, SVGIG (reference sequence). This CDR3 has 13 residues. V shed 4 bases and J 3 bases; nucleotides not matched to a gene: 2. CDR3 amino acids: CAWTLAGGYEQYF. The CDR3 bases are TGTGCCTGGACCCTAGCGGGAGGCTACGAGCAGTACTTC.

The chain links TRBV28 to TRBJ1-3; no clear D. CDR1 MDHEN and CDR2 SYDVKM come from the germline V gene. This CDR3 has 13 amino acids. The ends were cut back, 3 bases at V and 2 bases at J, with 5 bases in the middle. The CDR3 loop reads CASSLPAGNTIYF. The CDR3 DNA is TGTGCCAGCAGTTTGCCGGCTGGAAACACCATATATTTT.

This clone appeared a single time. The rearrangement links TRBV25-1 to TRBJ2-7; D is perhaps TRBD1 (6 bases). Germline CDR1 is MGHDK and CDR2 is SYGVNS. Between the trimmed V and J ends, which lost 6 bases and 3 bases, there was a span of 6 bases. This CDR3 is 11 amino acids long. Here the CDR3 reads CASRGGYEQYF. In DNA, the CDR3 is TGTGCCAGCAGAGGGGGCTACGAGCAGTACTTC.

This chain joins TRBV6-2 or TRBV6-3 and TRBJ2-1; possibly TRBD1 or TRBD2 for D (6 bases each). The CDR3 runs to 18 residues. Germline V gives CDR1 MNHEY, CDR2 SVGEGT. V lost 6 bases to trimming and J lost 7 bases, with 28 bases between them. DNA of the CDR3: TGTGCCAGCAGCCAGGTTAATTTCGGGGGCCCTTTTAGGAATGAGCAGTTCTTC. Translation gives CASSQVNFGGPFRNEQFF.